The 16 T cell receptor beta chains presented below share a single source sample, sequenced in a study of blood T cell repertoires in COVID-19. Generated by immunoSEQ multiplex PCR, the TCRdb table keeps only in-frame clones and is missing some. Among 150,000 or so clones listed, about 90% were seen once. Sequenced: peripheral blood. These receptors were collected from a young man with COVID-19, enrolled during active disease.

CDR3 nucleotides: TGTGCCAGTAGCCGGGAGGAGGGGTCCTACGAGCAGTACTTC. Its protein is CASSREEGSYEQYF. The V call is TRBV19, the J call TRBJ2-7; 7 nucleotides match TRBD2. The CDR3 totals 14 residues. V lost 6 bases to trimming and J lost 1 base; unmatched junction nucleotides: 6. The germline V gene has CDR1 LNHDA and CDR2 SQIVND (reference sequence).

The chain has TRBV2 and TRBJ2-5; 7 bases line up with TRBD1. Germline CDR1 SNHLY, CDR2 FYNNEI. This CDR3 is 17 amino acids long. V trimming: 5 bases; J trimming: 2 bases; junction bases outside the gene matches: 14. The CDR3 loop is CASSPISTGDEQETQYF. CDR3 DNA sequence: TGTGCCAGCAGTCCTATTAGTACAGGGGACGAACAAGAGACCCAGTACTTC.

The chain is built from TRBV19 and TRBJ1-1; 8 nucleotides agree with TRBD1. Germline V gives CDR1 LNHDA, CDR2 SQIVND (reference sequence). The V segment lost 6 bases and the J segment 3 bases; nucleotides outside the gene matches: 6. CDR3 length: 14 amino acids. DNA for the CDR3: TGTGCCAGTAGAACCGGGACAGGATACACTGAAGCTTTCTTT. As protein: CASRTGTGYTEAFF.

The genes are TRBV18 and TRBJ1-2; TRBD1 might be the D (6 bases). In germline, CDR1 is KGHSH, CDR2 LQKENI. Trimming removed 2 bases at V and 2 bases at J, with 9 bases between. The CDR3 contains 14 residues. CDR3 in amino acids: CASSPGQRNYGYTF. CDR3 bases: TGTGCCAGCTCACCAGGACAGAGGAACTATGGCTACACCTTC.

The chain joins TRBV7-6 to TRBJ1-6; 7 nucleotides line up with TRBD1. The junction had 6 bases not matched to a gene; V was cut back by 4 bases and J by 9 bases. This CDR3 has 14 residues. Germline CDR1 and CDR2: SGHVS and FNYEAQ. CDR3 sequence: CASSSTGRSSPLHF. In nucleotides, the CDR3 is TGTGCCAGCAGCTCGACAGGGAGAAGTTCACCCCTCCACTTT.

The chain joins TRBV4-1 to TRBJ2-5; D gene ambiguous. V gave up 4 bases and J gave up 4 bases, with 10 bases separating them. This CDR3 comprises 13 residues. Germline CDR1 reads MGHRA; CDR2 reads YSYEKL. The CDR3 DNA sequence: TGCGCCAGCAGCCCTCTCCCCCTAGAGACCCAGTACTTC. Translating gives CASSPLPLETQYF.

The chain recombines TRBV9 with TRBJ1-4; D possibly corresponds to TRBD1 (5 bases). This CDR3 contains 15 residues. Germline values: CDR1 SGDLS, CDR2 YYNGEE. V was cut by 4 bases and J by 6 bases, with 16 bases left in between. CDR3 bases: TGTGCCAGCAGCCCTCTCGAGGGACTTGATGAAAAACTGTTTTTT. Residues: CASSPLEGLDEKLFF.

The chain is built from TRBV5-1 and TRBJ2-3; 13 bases are shared with TRBD2. The CDR3 runs 16 residues. Per the germline V gene, CDR1 is SGHRS and CDR2 is YFSETQ. Trimming at V came to 3 bases and at J to 3 bases, leaving 4 bases not matched to a gene. The CDR3 nucleotides are TGCGCCAGCAGCTCCCGACTAGCGGGGGGTACAGATACGCAGTATTTT. Protein product: CASSSRLAGGTDTQYF.

This clone was detected once. This rearrangement joins TRBV7-2 to TRBJ2-5; 7 positions agree with TRBD2. The V gene end was trimmed by 5 bases and the J gene end by 2 bases; junction bases not matched to a gene: 17. The CDR3 is made up of 18 amino acids. Germline CDR1 and CDR2: SGHTA and FQGNSA. CDR3 amino acids: CASSHVSRGEGDQETQYF. Here the CDR3 DNA reads TGTGCCAGCAGCCATGTCTCCAGAGGGGAGGGCGATCAAGAGACCCAGTACTTC.

The chain joins TRBV3-1 (or the pseudogene TRBV3-2) to TRBJ1-1; D ambiguous. Germline V lookup: CDR1 LGHDT, CDR2 YNNKEL (reference sequence). This CDR3 region has 13 residues. V lost 4 bases and J lost 8, with 14 bases in between. CDR3 amino acids: CASSREWASEAFF. In DNA form, the CDR3 reads TGTGCCAGCAGCCGAGAATGGGCGAGCGAAGCTTTCTTT.

The chain combines TRBV3-1 (or the pseudogene TRBV3-2) with TRBJ1-2; no reliable D call. The CDR3 is 15 residues long. The V and J ends lost 0 bases and 4 bases respectively, with 12 bases between them. CDR1 LGHDT and CDR2 YNNKEL come from the germline V gene (reference sequence). In nucleotides, the CDR3 is TGTGCCAGCAGCCAAGATCCCACAGTTAGCTATGGCTACACCTTC. Its protein product is CASSQDPTVSYGYTF.

The J gene is TRBJ1-6, the V gene TRBV27, with D possibly matching TRBD1 (5 bases). The germline V gene has CDR1 MNHEY and CDR2 SMNVEV (reference sequence). V was clipped by 5 bases and J by 11 bases, with 16 bases between them. The CDR3 is 14 amino acids. The CDR3 DNA reads TGTGCCAGCAGTCCACAGGTTGGGGTTACACCCCTCCACTTT. Encoded protein: CASSPQVGVTPLHF.

The V and J genes are TRBV11-2 and TRBJ2-7, with TRBD1 identical over 9 bases. The germline CDR1 and CDR2 sequences are SGHAT and FQNNGV. The CDR3 runs to 14 residues. V was clipped by 5 bases and J by 3 bases; unmatched bases: 5. CDR3 residues: CASSPGQGYYEQYF. CDR3 DNA sequence: TGTGCCAGCAGCCCGGGACAGGGCTACTACGAGCAGTACTTC.

The chain recombines TRBV6-1 with TRBJ1-1; D is unresolved. V shed 0 bases and J shed 1 base, with 3 bases lying between them. Per the germline V gene, CDR1 is MNHNS and CDR2 is SASEGT. This CDR3 has 13 amino acids. CDR3 nucleotides: TGTGCCAGCAGTGAAGCGCGGAACACTGAAGCTTTCTTT. Residues: CASSEARNTEAFF.

This clone has a handful of counts. The chain joins TRBV6-5 to TRBJ1-1; TRBD1 matches at 8 bases. Germline lookup yields CDR1 MNHEY and CDR2 SVGAGI. The CDR3 is 14 residues long. The J segment lost 5 bases and the V segment lost 5 bases, leaving 7 bases of the junction unmatched. The CDR3 protein is CASSQLGTGTEAFF. DNA of the CDR3: TGTGCCAGCAGTCAGTTAGGGACAGGAACTGAAGCTTTCTTT.

This clone was seen a single time. V and J are TRBV4-1 and TRBJ2-7; D not resolved. This CDR3 region has 13 residues. The germline CDR1 and CDR2 sequences are MGHRA and YSYEKL. Trimming left V 1 base short and J 12 bases short, with 16 bases between. The CDR3 DNA is TGCGCCAGCAGCCAAGTCTTAGTTGCTAGGAGGTACTTC. This gives the protein CASSQVLVARRYF.